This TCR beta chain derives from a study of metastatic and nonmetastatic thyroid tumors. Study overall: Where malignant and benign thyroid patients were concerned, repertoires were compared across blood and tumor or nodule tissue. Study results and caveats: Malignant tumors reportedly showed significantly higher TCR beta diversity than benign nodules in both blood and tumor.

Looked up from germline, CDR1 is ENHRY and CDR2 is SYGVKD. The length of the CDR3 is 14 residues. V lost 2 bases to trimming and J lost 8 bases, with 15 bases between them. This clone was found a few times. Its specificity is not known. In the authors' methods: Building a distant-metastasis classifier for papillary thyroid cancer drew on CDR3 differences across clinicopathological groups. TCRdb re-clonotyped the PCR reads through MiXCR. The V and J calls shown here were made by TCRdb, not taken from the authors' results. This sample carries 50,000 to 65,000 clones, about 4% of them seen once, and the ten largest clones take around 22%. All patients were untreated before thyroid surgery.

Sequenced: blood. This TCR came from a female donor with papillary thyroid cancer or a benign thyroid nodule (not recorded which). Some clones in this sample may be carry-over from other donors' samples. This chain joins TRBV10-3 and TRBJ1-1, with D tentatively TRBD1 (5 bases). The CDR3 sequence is CAISEPVDNAEAFF. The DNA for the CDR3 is TGTGCCATCAGTGAGCCAGTGGACAACGCGGAAGCTTTCTTT.